Listed below are T cell receptor beta chains from one sample, sequenced in a study of blood T cell repertoires in COVID-19. The protocol was immunoSEQ multiplex PCR, while the TCRdb copy is restricted to in-frame clones and leaves out a portion. Among approximately 130,000 clones listed, around 81% were seen once. What was sequenced was peripheral blood. The receptor set was obtained from a man aged 35 to 55 with active or convalescent COVID-19. The CDR3 runs from the conserved cysteine through the conserved F or W.

j_call: TRBJ2-2; v_call: TRBV7-9; cdr3_aa: CASSFEGAGELFF
j_call: TRBJ2-1; v_call: TRBV5-1; cdr3_aa: CASSRQPGTGGRNEQFF
j_call: TRBJ1-1; v_call: TRBV5-1; cdr3_aa: CASRLTDQAFF
j_call: TRBJ1-2; v_call: TRBV19; cdr3_aa: CASSPMGGASLYGYTF
j_call: TRBJ1-1; v_call: TRBV2; cdr3_aa: CASGRREGEAFF
j_call: TRBJ1-1; v_call: TRBV6-1; cdr3_aa: CASSEDRGPEAFF
j_call: TRBJ1-1; v_call: TRBV11-2; cdr3_aa: CASSLGQVLNTEAFF
j_call: TRBJ2-4; v_call: TRBV11-2; cdr3_aa: CASNAGVAGRVAKNIQYF
j_call: TRBJ1-1; v_call: TRBV29-1; cdr3_aa: CSATTGNMNTEAFF
j_call: TRBJ1-2; v_call: TRBV30; cdr3_aa: CAWSVGGTDGYTF
j_call: TRBJ1-4; v_call: TRBV7-9; cdr3_aa: CASSPSPAGGYSSDEKLFF
j_call: TRBJ2-7; v_call: TRBV27; cdr3_aa: CASGREGPYEQYF
j_call: TRBJ1-5; v_call: TRBV6-5; cdr3_aa: CASRQGRDNQPQHF
j_call: TRBJ2-5; v_call: TRBV7-6; cdr3_aa: CASSLPGGNQETQYF
j_call: TRBJ2-7; v_call: TRBV12-3/TRBV12-4; cdr3_aa: CASSPRLREQYF
j_call: TRBJ2-1; v_call: TRBV11-2; cdr3_aa: CASSFRNEQFF
j_call: TRBJ2-5; v_call: TRBV6-1; cdr3_aa: CASSGADRLFRETQYF
j_call: TRBJ2-3; v_call: TRBV7-2; cdr3_aa: CASSLGLAGGTDTQYF
j_call: TRBJ1-2; v_call: TRBV27; cdr3_aa: CASSDRGGAVGYTF
j_call: TRBJ1-2; v_call: TRBV12-3/TRBV12-4; cdr3_aa: CASSPSGGYGYTF
j_call: TRBJ2-1; v_call: TRBV6-4; cdr3_aa: CASSLGLAGGRSYNEQFF
j_call: TRBJ2-7; v_call: TRBV7-2; cdr3_aa: CASSIQASAAEQYF
j_call: TRBJ1-1; v_call: TRBV3-1/TRBV3-2; cdr3_aa: CASSHNRVVAFF
j_call: TRBJ1-3; v_call: TRBV12-3/TRBV12-4; cdr3_aa: CASKTGSGNTIYF
j_call: TRBJ2-1; v_call: TRBV5-1; cdr3_aa: CASSTRGLAGYNEQFF
j_call: TRBJ2-4; v_call: TRBV4-1; cdr3_aa: CASSQDTGLAKNIQYF
j_call: TRBJ1-2; v_call: TRBV7-2; cdr3_aa: CASSLGGRGGYTF
j_call: TRBJ2-6; v_call: TRBV7-7; cdr3_aa: CASSPGTWGAGANVLTF
j_call: TRBJ1-4; v_call: TRBV2; cdr3_aa: CASTRDRATNEKLFF
j_call: TRBJ1-6; v_call: TRBV3-1/TRBV3-2; cdr3_aa: CASSPTVTGLISPLHF
j_call: TRBJ2-7; v_call: TRBV15; cdr3_aa: CATSRDRQSSEQYF
j_call: TRBJ2-3; v_call: TRBV7-3; cdr3_aa: CASSSGTSGGYTDTQYF
j_call: TRBJ1-2; v_call: TRBV2; cdr3_aa: CASSYRDAHYGYTF
j_call: TRBJ2-3; v_call: TRBV29-1; cdr3_aa: CSVRGAGGLIGDTQYF
j_call: TRBJ1-2; v_call: TRBV29-1; cdr3_aa: CSVTEGYTF
j_call: TRBJ2-1; v_call: TRBV6-4; cdr3_aa: CASSVAGGSYNEQFF
j_call: TRBJ2-7; v_call: TRBV6-5; cdr3_aa: CASSYRDSAYEQYF
j_call: TRBJ2-3; v_call: TRBV6-6; cdr3_aa: CASSSVGGRGTDTQYF
j_call: TRBJ2-1; v_call: TRBV4-2; cdr3_aa: CASSQAGSSYNEQFF
j_call: TRBJ1-3; v_call: TRBV7-9; cdr3_aa: CASSLDRNTIYF
j_call: TRBJ1-5; v_call: TRBV6-2/TRBV6-3; cdr3_aa: CASSPGGDRGYDQPQHF
j_call: TRBJ2-7; v_call: TRBV5-1; cdr3_aa: CASSSGEQYF
j_call: TRBJ2-2; v_call: TRBV19; cdr3_aa: CAAAGYFTGELFF
j_call: TRBJ2-2; v_call: TRBV18; cdr3_aa: CASSPQRAGELFF
j_call: TRBJ2-1; v_call: TRBV7-8; cdr3_aa: CASSRATSGGGNEQFF